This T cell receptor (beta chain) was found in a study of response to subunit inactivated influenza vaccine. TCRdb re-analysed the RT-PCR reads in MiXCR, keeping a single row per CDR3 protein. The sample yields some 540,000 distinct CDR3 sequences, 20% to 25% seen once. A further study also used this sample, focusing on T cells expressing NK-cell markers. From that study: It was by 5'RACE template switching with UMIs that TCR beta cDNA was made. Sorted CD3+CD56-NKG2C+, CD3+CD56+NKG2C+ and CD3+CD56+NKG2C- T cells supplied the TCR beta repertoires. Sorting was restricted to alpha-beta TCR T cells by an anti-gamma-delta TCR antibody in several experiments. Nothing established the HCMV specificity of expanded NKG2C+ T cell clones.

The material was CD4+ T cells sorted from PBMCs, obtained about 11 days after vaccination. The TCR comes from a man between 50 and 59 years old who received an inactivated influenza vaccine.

CDR3 bases: TGTGCCAGCAGCCAAGTTTCCGGGAACACCGGGGAGCTGTTTTTT. Translating gives CASSQVSGNTGELFF. V usage is TRBV3-1 and J usage is TRBJ2-2; D uncertain. V lost 1 base to trimming and J lost 1 base, with 7 bases between them. In germline, CDR1 is LGHDT, CDR2 YNNKEL (reference sequence). The CDR3 totals 15 residues.